Shown below are 4 T cell receptor beta chains from a single sample sequenced in a study of T-cell reconstitution after alpha-beta-depleted transplantation in children. Unique molecular identifiers featured in how the TCRbeta library was prepared. MiXCR, run by TCRdb on the PCR reads, gives a single entry per CDR3 protein. Of approximately 270,000 distinct CDR3 sequences in the sample, nearly 10% were seen once. The sample was PBMCs from the stem cell graft donor, taken from the stem cell graft. These receptors were collected from a human donor who donated a stem cell graft to a child with SCID.

V usage is TRBV5-1 and J usage is TRBJ2-2, with 7 bases matching TRBD1. The CDR3 is 16 residues long. Germline CDR1 reads SGHRS; CDR2 reads YFSETQ. The V gene end was trimmed by 2 bases and the J gene end by 8 bases; junction bases not matched to a gene: 12. CDR3 in amino acids: CASSFSSPTGLGELFF. In DNA form, the CDR3 reads TGCGCCAGCAGCTTCTCCAGCCCGACAGGGCTTGGGGAGCTGTTTTTT.

This clonotype was seen a handful of times. J is TRBJ1-5 and V is TRBV12-3 or TRBV12-4, with 10 bases identical to TRBD1. This CDR3 spans 15 amino acids. J lost 6 bases, V lost 5 bases, and 7 bases had no gene match. The CDR3 protein is CASSLRTGGTQPQHF. The DNA of the CDR3 is TGTGCCAGCAGTCTTAGGACAGGGGGGACTCAGCCCCAGCATTTT.

The V gene is TRBV9, the J gene TRBJ2-7; 10 bases match TRBD1. This CDR3 spans 15 amino acids. V gave up 4 bases and J gave up 3 bases; unmatched junction bases: 7. Germline V lookup: CDR1 SGDLS, CDR2 YYNGEE. This chain's CDR3 is CASSNPGTGVYEQYF. The CDR3 DNA sequence: TGTGCCAGCAGCAACCCCGGGACAGGGGTCTACGAGCAGTACTTC.

This clonotype was seen a few times. The rearrangement uses TRBV5-1 and TRBJ2-7; D is ambiguous. Between the trimmed V and J ends, which lost 1 base and 0 bases, there was a span of 2 bases. This CDR3 spans 12 amino acids. The germline CDR1 and CDR2 sequences are SGHRS and YFSETQ. The CDR3 DNA is TGCGCCAGCAGCTTGCACTCCTACGAGCAGTACTTC. Amino acids: CASSLHSYEQYF. The variable domain in full, completed from reference TRBV5-1 and TRBJ2-7, reads KAGVTQTPRYLIKTRGQQVTLSCSPISGHRSVSWYQQTPGQGLQFLFEYFSETQRNKGNFPGRFSGRQFSNSRSEMNVSTLELGDSALYLCASSLHSYEQYFGPGTRLTVT.